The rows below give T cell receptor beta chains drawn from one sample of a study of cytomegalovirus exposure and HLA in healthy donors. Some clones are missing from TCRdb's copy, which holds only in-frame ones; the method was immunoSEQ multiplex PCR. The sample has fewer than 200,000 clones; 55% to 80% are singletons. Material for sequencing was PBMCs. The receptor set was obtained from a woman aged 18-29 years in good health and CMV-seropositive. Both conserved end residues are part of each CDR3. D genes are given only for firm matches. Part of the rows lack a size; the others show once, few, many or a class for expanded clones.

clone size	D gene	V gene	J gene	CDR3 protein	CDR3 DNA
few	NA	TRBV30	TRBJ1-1	CAWSAGLNTEAFF	TGTGCCTGGAGTGCCGGGTTGAACACTGAAGCTTTCTTT
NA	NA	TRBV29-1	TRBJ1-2	CSVQLQGQYGYTF	TGCAGCGTTCAACTACAGGGCCAGTATGGCTACACCTTC
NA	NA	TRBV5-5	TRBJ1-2	CASSLVVSSNYGYTF	TGTGCCAGCAGCTTGGTAGTTTCCTCTAACTATGGCTACACCTTC
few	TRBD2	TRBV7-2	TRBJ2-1	CASSRMTSGRNEQFF	TGTGCCAGCAGCCGTATGACTAGCGGGAGGAATGAGCAGTTCTTC
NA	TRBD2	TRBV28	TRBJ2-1	CASSSLAGGYNEQFF	TGTGCCAGCAGTTCATTAGCGGGAGGCTACAATGAGCAGTTCTTC
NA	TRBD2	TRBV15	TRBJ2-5	CATSRLRRPVAGVSETQYF	TGTGCCACCAGCAGACTACGCCGGCCTGTAGCGGGAGTCTCGGAGACCCAGTACTTC
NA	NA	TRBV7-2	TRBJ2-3	CASSFYRQAQYF	TGTGCCAGCAGCTTTTATCGACAGGCTCAGTATTTT
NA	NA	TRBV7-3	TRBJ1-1	CASSLGSQNTEAFF	TGTGCCAGCAGCTTAGGCAGTCAGAACACTGAAGCTTTCTTT
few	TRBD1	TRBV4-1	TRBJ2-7	CASSHRQGRSDEQYF	TGCGCCAGCAGCCATAGACAGGGACGGAGTGACGAGCAGTACTTC
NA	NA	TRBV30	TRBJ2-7	CAWRGHRPPYEQYF	TGTGCCTGGAGGGGACATCGGCCCCCCTACGAGCAGTACTTC
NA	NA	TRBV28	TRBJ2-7	CASTPLFAGVSSYEQYF	TGTGCCAGCACCCCGCTATTTGCGGGCGTAAGCTCCTACGAGCAGTACTTC
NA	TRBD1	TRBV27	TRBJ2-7	CASSLLAGTGGFEQYF	TGTGCCAGCAGTTTATTGGCCGGGACAGGGGGATTCGAGCAGTACTTC
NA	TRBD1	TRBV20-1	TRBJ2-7	CSARTGHEQYF	TGCAGTGCTCGGACAGGGCACGAGCAGTACTTC
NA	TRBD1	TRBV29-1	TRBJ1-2	CSVEGDRGGDGYTF	TGCAGCGTTGAGGGGGACAGGGGAGGCGATGGCTACACCTTC
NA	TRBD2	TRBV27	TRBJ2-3	CASYELGLAGTDTQYF	TGTGCCAGCTACGAGTTGGGACTAGCGGGTACAGATACGCAGTATTTT
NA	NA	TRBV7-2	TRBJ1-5	CASSLATGLNQPQHF	TGTGCCAGCAGCTTAGCGACAGGCCTCAATCAGCCCCAGCATTTT
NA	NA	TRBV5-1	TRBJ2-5	CASSFQRAEETQYF	TGCGCCAGCAGCTTCCAGCGGGCGGAAGAGACCCAGTACTTC
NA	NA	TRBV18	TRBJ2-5	CASSPLAETQYF	TGTGCCAGCTCACCATTAGCGGAGACCCAGTACTTC